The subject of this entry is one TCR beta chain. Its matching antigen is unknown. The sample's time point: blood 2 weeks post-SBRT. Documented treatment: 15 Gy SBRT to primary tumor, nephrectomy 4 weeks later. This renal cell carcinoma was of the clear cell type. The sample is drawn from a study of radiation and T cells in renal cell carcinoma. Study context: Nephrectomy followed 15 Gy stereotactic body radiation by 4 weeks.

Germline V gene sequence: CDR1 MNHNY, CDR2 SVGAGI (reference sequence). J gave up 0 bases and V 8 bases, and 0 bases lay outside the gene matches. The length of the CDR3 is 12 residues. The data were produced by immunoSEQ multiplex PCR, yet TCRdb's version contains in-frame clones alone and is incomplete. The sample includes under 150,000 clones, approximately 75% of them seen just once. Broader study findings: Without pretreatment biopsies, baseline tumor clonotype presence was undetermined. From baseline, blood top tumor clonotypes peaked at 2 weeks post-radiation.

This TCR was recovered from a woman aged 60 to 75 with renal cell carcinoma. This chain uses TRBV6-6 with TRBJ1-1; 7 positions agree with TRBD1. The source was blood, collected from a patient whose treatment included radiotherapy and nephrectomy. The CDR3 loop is CASGTVNTEAFF. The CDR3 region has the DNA TGTGCCAGCGGGACAGTGAACACTGAAGCTTTCTTT.